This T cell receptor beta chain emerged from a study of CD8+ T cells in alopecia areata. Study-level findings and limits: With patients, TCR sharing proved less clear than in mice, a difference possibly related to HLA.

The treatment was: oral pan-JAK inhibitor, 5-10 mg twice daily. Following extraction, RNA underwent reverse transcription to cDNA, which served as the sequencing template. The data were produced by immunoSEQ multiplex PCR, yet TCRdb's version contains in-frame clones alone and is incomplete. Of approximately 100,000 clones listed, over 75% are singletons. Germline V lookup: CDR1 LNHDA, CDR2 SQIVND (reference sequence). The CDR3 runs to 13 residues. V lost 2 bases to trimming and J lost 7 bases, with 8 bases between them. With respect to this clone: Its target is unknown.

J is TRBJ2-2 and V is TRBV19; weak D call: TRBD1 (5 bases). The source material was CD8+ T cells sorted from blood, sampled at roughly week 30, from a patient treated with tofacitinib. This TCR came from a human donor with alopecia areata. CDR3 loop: CASSIHQGGELFF. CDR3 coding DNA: TGTGCCAGTAGTATACACCAGGGCGGGGAGCTGTTTTTT.